This T cell receptor (beta chain) was recovered during a study of T cells in Graves' hyperthyroidism and ophthalmopathy. Study results and limitations: Ophthalmopathy was told apart from stable hyperthyroidism by a 13 V-J model.

Germline lookup yields CDR1 SGHDT and CDR2 YYEEEE. The CDR3 spans 14 residues. Trimming removed 4 bases at V and 5 bases at J, with 15 bases between. As concerns this clonotype: Its antigen is as yet unknown.

RNA transcripts served as the template for amplifying TCR beta CDR3 regions. The HTBI primer set served for first-round RT-PCR of the TCR CDR3. Each CDR3 protein is one row after TCRdb ran MiXCR on the multiplex PCR reads. The table has 560,000 or so distinct CDR3 sequences, about half seen once. A patient was excluded if there was uncontrolled infection, other autoimmune disease, pregnancy or lactation. This clonotype was sampled from a woman aged 18-29 years with Graves' hyperthyroidism. Material for sequencing was peripheral blood or thyroid tissue (not recorded which). The J gene is TRBJ2-5, the V gene TRBV5-6, with D unclear. For the CDR3, the DNA is TGTGCCAGCAGCCGCCCCGGTAGGGATGAGACCCAGTACTTC. Protein: CASSRPGRDETQYF.